Listed below are T cell receptor beta chains from one sample, sequenced in a study of T-cell memory formation after mild COVID-19. One entry per CDR3 protein, called by TCRdb with MiXCR from the 5' RACE reads. Counted here are hundreds of thousands of distinct CDR3 sequences, around a sixth occurring once; the ten biggest clones make up roughly an eighth. The sequencing input was PBMCs or a T cell subset sorted from them (not recorded which). The receptors come from an adult woman who had mild COVID-19 (a few samples of this study predate the infection). Cell type and time point are not known. CDR3s include the opening cysteine and the closing phenylalanine or tryptophan. The order of the fields is clone size, D gene, J gene, V gene, CDR3 DNA, CDR3 protein. D genes are given only for firm matches. The size field is filled for only some rows; it gives once, few, many or a size class.

>-|TRBD2|TRBJ2-3|TRBV6-6
TGTGCCAGCAGTGTACCCGGGACTAGCGGGCATACGCAGTATTTT
CASSVPGTSGHTQYF
>-|-|TRBJ2-3|TRBV18
TGTGCCAGCTCCAGCCCCGGACTTTCTAGCACAGATACGCAGTATTTT
CASSSPGLSSTDTQYF
>few|-|TRBJ2-1|TRBV7-6
TGTGCCAGCAGCCCACTAGACCGTTCCAATGAGCAGTTCTTC
CASSPLDRSNEQFF
>-|TRBD1|TRBJ1-4|TRBV18
TGTGCCAGCTCAGCTTCGAAATCCGACAGGGTAAATGAAAAACTGTTTTTT
CASSASKSDRVNEKLFF
>-|-|TRBJ2-1|TRBV20-1
TGCAGTGCTAGAGACAGACTAGGGGGTGAGCAGTTCTTC
CSARDRLGGEQFF
>-|-|TRBJ1-1|TRBV7-9
TGTGCCAGCAGCTTAGCCCCTCGGGGGAACACTGAAGCTTTCTTT
CASSLAPRGNTEAFF
>many|-|TRBJ2-1|TRBV5-1
TGCGCCAGCAGCCCCACCGGGACAAACAACAATGAGCAGTTCTTC
CASSPTGTNNNEQFF
>-|-|TRBJ1-2|TRBV4-1
TGCGCCAGCAGCCAAGAATCGGTTAGGGACTATGGCTACACCTTC
CASSQESVRDYGYTF
>-|TRBD1|TRBJ1-1|TRBV11-2
TGTGCCAGCTCCGGGACAGGGGGCAGGGCCACTGAAGCTTTCTTT
CASSGTGGRATEAFF
>-|-|TRBJ2-1|TRBV18
TGTGCCAGCTCACCACTAAGGAGCTCCAATGAGCAGTTCTTC
CASSPLRSSNEQFF
>-|TRBD1|TRBJ1-5|TRBV20-1
TGCAGTGCTCTACAGGGGATGACCAATCAGCCCCAGCATTTT
CSALQGMTNQPQHF
>-|-|TRBJ1-1|TRBV11-3
TGTGCCAGCAGCTTAGAAGGGGACTTGAACACTGAAGCTTTCTTT
CASSLEGDLNTEAFF
>few|-|TRBJ2-5|TRBV29-1
TGCAGCGTTAAACAGGATTTCCAAGAGACCCAGTACTTC
CSVKQDFQETQYF
>many|-|TRBJ2-2|TRBV6-6
TGTGCCAGCAGTTCCCAAACGGACATCCCCTTGAACACCGGGGAGCTGTTTTTT
CASSSQTDIPLNTGELFF
>few|-|TRBJ1-2|TRBV19
TGTGCCAGTAGTACCGACAGACGTGCAAACTATGGCTACACCTTC
CASSTDRRANYGYTF
>-|TRBD2|TRBJ2-7|TRBV4-1
TGCGCCAGCAGCCAAGACGGCCTAGCGGGGGGCTCCTACGAGCAGTACTTC
CASSQDGLAGGSYEQYF
>few|-|TRBJ2-4|TRBV3-1
TGTGCCAGCAGCCAAGGGGTCCTGAAAGTGTACTTC
CASSQGVLKVYF
>few|TRBD2|TRBJ2-3|TRBV6-2/TRBV6-3
TGTGCCAGCAGTTATCCTAGCGGAACGGCAGCAGATACGCAGTATTTT
CASSYPSGTAADTQYF
>-|-|TRBJ1-2|TRBV9
TGTGCCAGCAGCGTAGGGCTGCTTAAAGGGCTCTATGGCTACACCTTC
CASSVGLLKGLYGYTF